This TCR beta chain originates from a study of breast tumors, draining lymph nodes, adjacent tissues. Comments on this clonotype: The target antigen is unknown.

TCRdb analysed the multiplex PCR reads with MiXCR anew, one entry per CDR3 protein. This sample has about 15,000 distinct CDR3 sequences, with 40% to 55% found just once. The V gene end was trimmed by 7 bases and the J gene end by 5 bases; junction bases not matched to a gene: 21. This CDR3 spans 18 amino acids. Study-level results: Luminal-like breast cancer showed significantly greater tumor-nontumor repertoire similarity than basal-like breast cancer did. The data were judged consistent with most tumor T cells coming from lymph node and expanding in tumor. Tumor T cell lymph node origin was a supported hypothesis, not proven. Compared with lymph nodes, tumors were less diverse; compared with nontumor tissue, more.

The receptor was isolated from a female donor with breast cancer. Some clones in this sample may be carry-over from other donors' samples. The gene calls are TRBV12-3 or TRBV12-4 and TRBJ2-5; the match to TRBD2 covers 8 bases. Sequencing used tumor-adjacent breast tissue. The CDR3 DNA follows: TGTGCCAGCATCATCCCTCGGCGGCGGCGGGAGGTCCGGGAGACCCAGTACTTC. This codes for CASIIPRRRREVRETQYF.